A selection of T cell receptor beta chains follows, all from one sample in a study of T cells in Graves' hyperthyroidism and ophthalmopathy. MiXCR, applied by TCRdb to the multiplex PCR reads, yields one record per CDR3 protein. Among about 480,000 distinct CDR3 sequences listed, approximately 15% were seen once. Specimen: blood. The source is a woman under 30 with Graves' hyperthyroidism. CDR3s include the opening cysteine and the closing phenylalanine or tryptophan. Each record gives: D gene, clone size, V gene, J gene, CDR3 protein, CDR3 DNA. The D gene is left open where the match is weak. Clone size is not always given. Where it is, it says once, few, many or a class for expanded clones.

d_gene: .
abundance: .
v_gene: TRBV3-1
j_gene: TRBJ2-3
CDR3aa: CASRREGTQYF
CDR3nt: TGTGCGTCCCGGCGGGAAGGTACGCAGTATTTT

d_gene: .
abundance: .
v_gene: TRBV20-1
j_gene: TRBJ2-1
CDR3aa: CSARDSSASNEQFF
CDR3nt: TGCAGTGCTAGAGATTCCAGCGCCTCCAATGAGCAGTTCTTC

d_gene: .
abundance: few
v_gene: TRBV27
j_gene: TRBJ2-1
CDR3aa: CASQGRGNEQFF
CDR3nt: TGTGCCTCCCAGGGGCGGGGGAATGAGCAGTTCTTC

d_gene: .
abundance: many
v_gene: TRBV2
j_gene: TRBJ1-1
CDR3aa: CASSSATNTEAFF
CDR3nt: TGTGCCAGCAGCAGCGCCACGAACACTGAAGCTTTCTTT

d_gene: TRBD2
abundance: many
v_gene: TRBV20-1
j_gene: TRBJ2-3
CDR3aa: CSATRPGRQTDTQYF
CDR3nt: TGCAGTGCTACTCGGCCCGGGAGGCAGACAGATACGCAGTATTTT

d_gene: TRBD1
abundance: few
v_gene: TRBV30
j_gene: TRBJ1-2
CDR3aa: CAWSVGQGAVYGYTF
CDR3nt: TGTGCCTGGAGTGTGGGACAGGGGGCAGTCTATGGCTACACCTTC

d_gene: TRBD1
abundance: many
v_gene: TRBV12-3/TRBV12-4
j_gene: TRBJ1-2
CDR3aa: CASTNTGQRNYGYTF
CDR3nt: TGTGCCAGCACCAATACGGGACAGAGGAACTATGGCTACACCTTC

d_gene: .
abundance: many
v_gene: TRBV4-1
j_gene: TRBJ2-7
CDR3aa: CASSQGAALTYEQYF
CDR3nt: TGCGCCAGCAGCCAAGGGGCAGCTCTAACCTACGAGCAGTACTTC

d_gene: .
abundance: few
v_gene: TRBV7-9
j_gene: TRBJ1-2
CDR3aa: CASSSNSFGDYGYTF
CDR3nt: TGTGCCAGCAGCTCGAACAGTTTCGGAGACTATGGCTACACCTTC

d_gene: .
abundance: many
v_gene: TRBV11-2
j_gene: TRBJ2-5
CDR3aa: CASSLGGAGETQYF
CDR3nt: TGTGCCAGCAGCTTAGGGGGCGCGGGGGAGACCCAGTACTTC

d_gene: .
abundance: many
v_gene: TRBV30
j_gene: TRBJ1-6
CDR3aa: CAWRGQGVNSPLHF
CDR3nt: TGTGCCTGGAGGGGGCAGGGTGTTAATTCACCCCTCCACTTT

d_gene: .
abundance: .
v_gene: TRBV19
j_gene: TRBJ1-6
CDR3aa: CASSIQRGSPLHF
CDR3nt: TGTGCCAGTAGTATTCAACGCGGCTCACCCCTCCACTTT

d_gene: TRBD2
abundance: many
v_gene: TRBV12-3/TRBV12-4
j_gene: TRBJ2-5
CDR3aa: CASSPLAGGEETQYF
CDR3nt: TGTGCCAGCAGTCCCCTAGCGGGAGGAGAAGAGACCCAGTACTTC